This TCR beta chain comes out of a study of CXCR3-negative and CXCR3-positive naive CD8 T cells. The overall study: The dataset comprises about 135 million TRB reads in total, with about 1.5 +/- 0.3 million reads per library.

In regard to this clonotype: Its antigen remains unknown.

Study conclusions and caveats: TRB CDR3s were more hydrophobic in CXCR3-positive than in CXCR3-negative naive cells.

The authors made the TRB cDNA libraries by 5' RACE using UMI labels. After re-calling the 5' RACE reads, TCRdb lists one entry per CDR3 protein, DNA absent. The sample shows tens of thousands of distinct CDR3 sequences, and 0.53% sits with its ten largest clones. Germline V CDR1 and CDR2: SGHRS, YFSETQ. There are 15 residues in the CDR3. Sequences were obtained from naive CXCR3+ CD8+ T cells from blood. The subset denotes: CD45RO-CCR7+CD27+CD95- naive CD8+ T cells expressing CXCR3 (TNR3+). The receptor was isolated from a human donor in good health. Some clones in this sample may be carry-over from other donors' samples. The gene calls are TRBV5-1 and TRBJ1-5. This CDR3 reads CASSLDSESGSPQHF.